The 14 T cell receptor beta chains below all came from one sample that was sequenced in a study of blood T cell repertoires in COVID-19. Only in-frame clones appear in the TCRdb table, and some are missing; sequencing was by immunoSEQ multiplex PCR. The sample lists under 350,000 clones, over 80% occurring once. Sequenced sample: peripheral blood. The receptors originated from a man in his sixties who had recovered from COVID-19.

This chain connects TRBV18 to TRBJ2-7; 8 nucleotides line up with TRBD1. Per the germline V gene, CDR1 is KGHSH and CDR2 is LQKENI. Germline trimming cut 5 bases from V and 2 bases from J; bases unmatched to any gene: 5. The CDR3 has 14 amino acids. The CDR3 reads CASSTGTGPYEQYF. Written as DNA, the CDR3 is TGTGCCAGCTCAACCGGGACAGGACCCTACGAGCAGTACTTC.

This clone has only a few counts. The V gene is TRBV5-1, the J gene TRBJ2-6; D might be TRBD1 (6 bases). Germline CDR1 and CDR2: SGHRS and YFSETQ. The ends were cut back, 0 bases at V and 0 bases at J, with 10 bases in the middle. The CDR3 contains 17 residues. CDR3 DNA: TGCGCCAGCAGCTTGGCCGGACAGCGCTCTGGGGCCAACGTCCTGACTTTC. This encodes CASSLAGQRSGANVLTF. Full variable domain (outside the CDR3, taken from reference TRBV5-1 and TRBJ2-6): KAGVTQTPRYLIKTRGQQVTLSCSPISGHRSVSWYQQTPGQGLQFLFEYFSETQRNKGNFPGRFSGRQFSNSRSEMNVSTLELGDSALYLCASSLAGQRSGANVLTFGAGSRLTVL.

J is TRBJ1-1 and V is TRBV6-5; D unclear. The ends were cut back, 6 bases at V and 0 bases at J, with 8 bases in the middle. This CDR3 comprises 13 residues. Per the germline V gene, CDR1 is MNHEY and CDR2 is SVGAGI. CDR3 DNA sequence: TGTGCCAGCAGGACACACATGAACACTGAAGCTTTCTTT. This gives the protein CASRTHMNTEAFF.

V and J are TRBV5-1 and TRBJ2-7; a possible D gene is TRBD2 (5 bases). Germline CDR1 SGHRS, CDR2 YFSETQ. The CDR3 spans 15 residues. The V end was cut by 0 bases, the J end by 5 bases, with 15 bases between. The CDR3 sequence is CASSLAGYPGDEQYF. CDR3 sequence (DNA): TGCGCCAGCAGCTTGGCGGGGTACCCTGGGGACGAGCAGTACTTC.

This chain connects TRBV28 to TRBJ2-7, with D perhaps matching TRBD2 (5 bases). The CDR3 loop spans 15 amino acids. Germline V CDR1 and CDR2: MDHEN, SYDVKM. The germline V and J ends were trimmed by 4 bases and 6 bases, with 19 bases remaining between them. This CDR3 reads CASSSPEVTRTEQYF. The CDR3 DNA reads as TGTGCCAGCAGTTCCCCGGAGGTGACAAGGACCGAGCAGTACTTC.

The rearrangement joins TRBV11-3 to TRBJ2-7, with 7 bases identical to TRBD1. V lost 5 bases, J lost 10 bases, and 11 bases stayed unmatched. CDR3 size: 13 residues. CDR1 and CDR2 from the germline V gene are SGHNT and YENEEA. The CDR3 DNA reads TGTGCCAGCAGCCGGGACAGTTTGGGGGAACAGTACTTC. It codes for CASSRDSLGEQYF.

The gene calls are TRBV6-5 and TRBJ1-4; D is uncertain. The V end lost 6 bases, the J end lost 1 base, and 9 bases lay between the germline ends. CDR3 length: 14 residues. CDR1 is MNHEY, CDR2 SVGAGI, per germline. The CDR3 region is CASRDFRTNEKLFF. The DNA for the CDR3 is TGTGCCAGCAGGGACTTCCGAACTAATGAAAAACTGTTTTTT.

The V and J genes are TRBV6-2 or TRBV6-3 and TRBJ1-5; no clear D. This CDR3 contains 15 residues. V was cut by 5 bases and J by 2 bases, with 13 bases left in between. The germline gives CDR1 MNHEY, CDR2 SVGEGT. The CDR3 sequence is CASSRVLAGNQPQHF. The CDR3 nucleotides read TGTGCCAGCAGTCGGGTCCTAGCGGGCAATCAGCCCCAGCATTTT.

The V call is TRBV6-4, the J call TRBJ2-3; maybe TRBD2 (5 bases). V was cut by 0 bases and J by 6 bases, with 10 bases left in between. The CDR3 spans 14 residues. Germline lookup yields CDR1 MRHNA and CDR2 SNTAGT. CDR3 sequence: CASSDSPGLDTQYF. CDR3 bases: TGTGCCAGCAGTGACTCCCCGGGGTTGGATACGCAGTATTTT.

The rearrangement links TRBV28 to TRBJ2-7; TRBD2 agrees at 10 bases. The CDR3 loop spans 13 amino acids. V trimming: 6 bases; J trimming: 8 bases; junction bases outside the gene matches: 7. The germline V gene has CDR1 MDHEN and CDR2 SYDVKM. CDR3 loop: CASSHELAGQQYF. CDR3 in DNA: TGTGCCAGCAGCCACGAACTAGCGGGGCAGCAGTACTTC.

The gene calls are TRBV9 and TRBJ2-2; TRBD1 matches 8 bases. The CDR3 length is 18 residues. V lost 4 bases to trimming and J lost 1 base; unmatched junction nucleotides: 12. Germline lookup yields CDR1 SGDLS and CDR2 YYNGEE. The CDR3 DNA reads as TGTGCCAGCAGCAGAATAGGACCGGGACAGGAGAACACCGGGGAGCTGTTTTTT. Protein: CASSRIGPGQENTGELFF.

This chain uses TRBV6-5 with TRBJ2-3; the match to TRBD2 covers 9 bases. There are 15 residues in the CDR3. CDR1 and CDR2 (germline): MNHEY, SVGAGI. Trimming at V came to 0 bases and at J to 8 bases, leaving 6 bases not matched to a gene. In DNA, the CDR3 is TGTGCCAGCAGTTACTCGAGGCTAGCGGGGCCTACGCAGTATTTT. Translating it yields CASSYSRLAGPTQYF.

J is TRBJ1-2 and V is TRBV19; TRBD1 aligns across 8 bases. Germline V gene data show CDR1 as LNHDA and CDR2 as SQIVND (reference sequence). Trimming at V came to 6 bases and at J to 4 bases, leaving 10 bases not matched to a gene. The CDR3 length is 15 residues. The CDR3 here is CASRPNGQGGYGYTF. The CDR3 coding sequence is TGTGCCAGTAGACCCAACGGACAGGGAGGCTATGGCTACACCTTC.

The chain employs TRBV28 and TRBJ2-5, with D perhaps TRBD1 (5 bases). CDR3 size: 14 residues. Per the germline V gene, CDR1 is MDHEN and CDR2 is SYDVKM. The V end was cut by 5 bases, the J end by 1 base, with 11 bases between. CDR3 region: CASSLDRAQETQYF. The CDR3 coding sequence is TGTGCCAGCAGTCTCGACAGAGCCCAAGAGACCCAGTACTTC.